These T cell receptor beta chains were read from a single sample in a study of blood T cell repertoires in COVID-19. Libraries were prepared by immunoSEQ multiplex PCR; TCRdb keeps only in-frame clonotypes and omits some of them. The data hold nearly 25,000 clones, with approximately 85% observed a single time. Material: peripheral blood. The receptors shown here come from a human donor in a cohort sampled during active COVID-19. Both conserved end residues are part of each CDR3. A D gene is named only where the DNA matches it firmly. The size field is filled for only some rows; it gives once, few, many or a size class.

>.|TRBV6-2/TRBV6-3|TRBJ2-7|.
TGTGCCAGCAGTTACGACGGGGGAAGAAAAGAGCAGTACTTC
CASSYDGGRKEQYF
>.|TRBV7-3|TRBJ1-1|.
TGTGCCAGCAGCTTATCCCAGGGGACTGAAGCTTTCTTT
CASSLSQGTEAFF
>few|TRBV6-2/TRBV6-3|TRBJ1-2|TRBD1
TGTGCCAGCAGTTACGGCCGGACAGGGATGCGTGGCTACACCTTC
CASSYGRTGMRGYTF
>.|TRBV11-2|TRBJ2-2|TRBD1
TGTGCCAGCAGCGATCGGGACAGGGGTATTTCCGGGGAGCTGTTTTTT
CASSDRDRGISGELFF
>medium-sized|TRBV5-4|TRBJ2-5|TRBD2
TGTGCCAGCAGCGAACTAGCGGGGAACCAAGAGACCCAGTACTTC
CASSELAGNQETQYF
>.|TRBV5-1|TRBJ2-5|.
TGCGCCAGCAGCTTGATGGACAGCCAAGAGACCCAGTACTTC
CASSLMDSQETQYF
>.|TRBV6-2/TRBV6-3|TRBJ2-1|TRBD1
TGTGCCAGCAGTTACGGGGGGACAGGGGCAAATGAGCAGTTCTTC
CASSYGGTGANEQFF
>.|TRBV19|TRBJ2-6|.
TGTGCCAGTAGTATGGATTCAGGGATTTTACGGGCGGCTGGGGCCAACGTCCTGACTTTC
CASSMDSGILRAAGANVLTF
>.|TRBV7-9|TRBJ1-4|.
TGTGCCAGCAGCTTACTTCAGGGGCAGGGTAATGAAAAACTGTTTTTT
CASSLLQGQGNEKLFF
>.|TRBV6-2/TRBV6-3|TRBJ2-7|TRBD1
TGTGCCAGCAGTTACTTTGGACAGGGGAACAACGAGCAGTACTTC
CASSYFGQGNNEQYF
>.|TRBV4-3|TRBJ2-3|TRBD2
TGCGCCAGCAGCCAAGATCTTGATGTAGCGGGAGGGAATACGCAGTATTTT
CASSQDLDVAGGNTQYF
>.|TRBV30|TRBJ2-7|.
TGTGCCTGGAGTCCTCGTTTTGGGGACAGGGTTCTAGCGGGACCCTACGAGCAGTACTTC
CAWSPRFGDRVLAGPYEQYF
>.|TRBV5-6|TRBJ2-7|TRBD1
TGTGCCAGCAGCTATCGACAGGGCTACGAGCAGTACTTC
CASSYRQGYEQYF
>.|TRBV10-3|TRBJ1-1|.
TGTGCCATCAGTGCAGGGCCGAACACTGAAGCTTTCTTT
CAISAGPNTEAFF
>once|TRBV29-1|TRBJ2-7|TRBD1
TGCAGCGTGCGTACAGGGGGCGACGAGCAGTACTTC
CSVRTGGDEQYF
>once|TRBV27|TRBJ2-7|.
TGTGCCAGCGGGAGAGCCGGCTTTCGATCCTACGAGCAGTACTTC
CASGRAGFRSYEQYF
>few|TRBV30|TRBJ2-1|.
TGTGCCTGGAGTCGGCTAGCATCGAGCTCCTACAATGAGCAGTTCTTC
CAWSRLASSSYNEQFF